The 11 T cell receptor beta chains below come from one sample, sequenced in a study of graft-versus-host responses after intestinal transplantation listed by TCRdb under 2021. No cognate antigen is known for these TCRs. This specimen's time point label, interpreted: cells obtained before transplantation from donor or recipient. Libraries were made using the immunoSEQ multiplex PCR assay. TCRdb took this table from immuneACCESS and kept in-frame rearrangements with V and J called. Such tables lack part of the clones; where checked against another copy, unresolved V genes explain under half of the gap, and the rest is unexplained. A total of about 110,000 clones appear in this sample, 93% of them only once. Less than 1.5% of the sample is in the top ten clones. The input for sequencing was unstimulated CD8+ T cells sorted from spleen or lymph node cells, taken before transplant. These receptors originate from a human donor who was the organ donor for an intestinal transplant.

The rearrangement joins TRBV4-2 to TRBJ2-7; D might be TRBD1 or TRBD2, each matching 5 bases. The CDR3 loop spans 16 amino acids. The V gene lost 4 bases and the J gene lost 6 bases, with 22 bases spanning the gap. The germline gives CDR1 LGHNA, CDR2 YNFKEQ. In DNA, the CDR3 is TGTGCCAGCAGCCCTACGGGGCGGGCTTGCCCCTGCGAGCAGTACTTC. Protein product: CASSPTGRACPCEQYF.

CDR3 in amino acids: CASSGRDSNTEAFF. The CDR3 DNA sequence: TGTGCCAGCAGTGGCAGGGACTCAAACACTGAAGCTTTCTTT. The chain joins TRBV6-1 to TRBJ1-1, with TRBD1 as a possible D gene (5 bases). The CDR3 is 14 residues long. Germline CDR1 reads MNHNS; CDR2 reads SASEGT. V dropped 4 bases and J dropped 2 bases, with 11 bases sitting between them.

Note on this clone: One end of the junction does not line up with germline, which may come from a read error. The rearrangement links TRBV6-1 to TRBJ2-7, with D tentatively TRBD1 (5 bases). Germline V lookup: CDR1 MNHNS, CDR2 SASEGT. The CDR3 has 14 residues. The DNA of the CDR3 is TGTGCCAGCAGTGAAGATCCAGGGTACTACGCGCAGTACTTC. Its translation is CASSEDPGYYAQYF.

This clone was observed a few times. DNA for the CDR3: TGTGCCAGCAGCTCCAACCCGGGAGATACGCAGTATTTT. Its translation: CASSSNPGDTQYF. The V call is TRBV7-3, the J call TRBJ2-3, with D uncertain. Per the germline V gene, CDR1 is SGHTA and CDR2 is FQGTGA. The V end lost 4 bases, the J end lost 5 bases, and 10 bases lay between the germline ends. This CDR3 has 13 amino acids.

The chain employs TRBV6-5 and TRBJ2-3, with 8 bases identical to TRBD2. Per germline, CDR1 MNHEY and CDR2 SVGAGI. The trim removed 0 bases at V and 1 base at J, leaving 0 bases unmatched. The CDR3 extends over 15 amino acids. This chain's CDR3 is CASSYSTSGTDTQYF. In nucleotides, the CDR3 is TGTGCCAGCAGTTACTCGACTAGCGGCACAGATACGCAGTATTTT.

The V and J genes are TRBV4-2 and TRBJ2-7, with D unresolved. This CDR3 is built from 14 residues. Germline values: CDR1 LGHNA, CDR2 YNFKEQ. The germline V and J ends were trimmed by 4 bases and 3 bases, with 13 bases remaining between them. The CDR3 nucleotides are TGTGCCAGCAGCCCGGCGGCGAGAGGCTACGAGCAGTACTTC. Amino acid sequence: CASSPAARGYEQYF.

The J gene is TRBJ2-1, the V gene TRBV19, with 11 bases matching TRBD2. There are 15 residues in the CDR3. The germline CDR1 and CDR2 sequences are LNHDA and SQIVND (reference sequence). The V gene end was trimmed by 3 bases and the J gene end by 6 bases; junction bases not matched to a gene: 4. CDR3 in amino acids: CASSMGLAGGNEQFF. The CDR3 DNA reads TGTGCCAGTAGTATGGGCCTAGCGGGAGGCAATGAGCAGTTCTTC.

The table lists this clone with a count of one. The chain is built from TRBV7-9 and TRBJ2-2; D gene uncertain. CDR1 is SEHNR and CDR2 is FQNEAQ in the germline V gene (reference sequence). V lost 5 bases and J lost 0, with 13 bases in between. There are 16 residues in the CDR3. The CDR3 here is CASSDASTPNTGELFF. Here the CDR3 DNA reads TGTGCCAGCAGCGATGCCTCGACCCCGAACACCGGGGAGCTGTTTTTT.

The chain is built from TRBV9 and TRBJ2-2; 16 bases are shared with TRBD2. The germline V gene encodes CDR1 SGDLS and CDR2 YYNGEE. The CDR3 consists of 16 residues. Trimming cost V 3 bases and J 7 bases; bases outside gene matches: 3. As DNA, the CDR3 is TGTGCCAGCAGCGGCGGGACTAGCGGGGGGGGCGGGGAGCTGTTTTTT. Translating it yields CASSGGTSGGGGELFF.

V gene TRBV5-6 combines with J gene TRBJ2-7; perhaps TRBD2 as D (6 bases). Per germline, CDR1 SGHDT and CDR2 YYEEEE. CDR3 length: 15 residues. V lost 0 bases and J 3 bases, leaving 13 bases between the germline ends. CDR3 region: CASSLDPSAFYEQYF. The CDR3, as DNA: TGTGCCAGCAGCTTGGACCCTAGCGCGTTCTACGAGCAGTACTTC.

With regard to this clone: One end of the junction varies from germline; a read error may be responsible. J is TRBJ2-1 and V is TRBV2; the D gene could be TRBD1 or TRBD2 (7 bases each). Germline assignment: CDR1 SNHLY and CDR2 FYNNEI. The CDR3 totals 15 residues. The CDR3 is CARRGAGDEVDEQFF. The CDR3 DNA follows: TGTGCCCGCAGGGGGGCGGGGGACGAGGTCGATGAGCAGTTCTTC.